A selection of T cell receptor beta chains follows, all from one sample in a study of T-cell reconstitution after alpha-beta-depleted transplantation in children. TCRdb passed the PCR reads through MiXCR, listing each CDR3 protein once. The sample contains 670,000 or so distinct CDR3 sequences, over 10% of which appear only once. The sample here was PBMCs, taken before TCRalphabeta/CD19-depleted stem cell transplant. These receptors all come from a girl aged 2-10 years with congenital amegakaryocytic thrombocytopenia, due to receive a stem cell transplant. CDR3s include the opening cysteine and the closing phenylalanine or tryptophan. D genes are given only for firm matches. Expanded clones get a size class; other rows say once, few or many, or leave the size out.

clone_size j_call d_call v_call cdr3_aa cdr3_nt
few TRBJ2-1 . TRBV11-3 CASSLVPGEKDNEQFF TGTGCCAGCAGCTTAGTGCCGGGAGAAAAGGACAATGAGCAGTTCTTC
many TRBJ1-1 . TRBV29-1 CSVQGFVMNTEAFF TGCAGCGTTCAGGGGTTTGTAATGAACACTGAAGCTTTCTTT
few TRBJ2-3 . TRBV6-1 CASSEAGADTQYF TGTGCCAGCAGTGAAGCAGGGGCAGATACGCAGTATTTT
few TRBJ2-7 . TRBV20-1 CSARRPGTLYEQYF TGCAGTGCTAGGAGGCCAGGGACACTCTACGAGCAGTACTTC
many TRBJ2-5 TRBD1 TRBV24-1 CATSGRDRERMTSQETQYF TGTGCCACCAGTGGACGGGACAGGGAAAGAATGACTAGCCAAGAGACCCAGTACTTC
. TRBJ2-1 . TRBV6-2/TRBV6-3 CASSYQGAHNEQFF TGTGCCAGCAGTTACCAGGGCGCCCACAATGAGCAGTTCTTC
. TRBJ2-2 TRBD1 TRBV7-6 CASTPGQGAIGELFF TGTGCCAGCACTCCGGGACAGGGGGCAATCGGGGAGCTGTTTTTT
many TRBJ1-2 . TRBV5-1 CASSSTGFDIGYGYTF TGCGCCAGCAGCTCAACAGGGTTTGACATCGGATATGGCTACACCTTC
few TRBJ2-4 TRBD2 TRBV5-1 CASSSTSGSAKNIQYF TGCGCCAGCAGCTCGACTAGCGGGAGCGCCAAAAACATTCAGTACTTC
. TRBJ2-1 TRBD1 TRBV29-1 CSVPRTGQFEQFF TGCAGCGTGCCTCGGACAGGGCAATTTGAGCAGTTCTTC
many TRBJ1-4 . TRBV4-1 CASSQGRKLFF TGCGCCAGCAGCCAAGGAAGAAAACTGTTTTTT
. TRBJ2-1 . TRBV7-3 CASSLTEDQQQFF TGTGCCAGCAGCTTAACTGAGGACCAGCAGCAGTTCTTC
. TRBJ2-1 . TRBV20-1 CSARETTREQFF TGCAGTGCCAGGGAAACAACCCGGGAGCAGTTCTTC
many TRBJ1-1 . TRBV12-3/TRBV12-4 CASSLGSPQEAFF TGTGCCAGCAGTTTGGGTTCTCCTCAGGAAGCTTTCTTT
few TRBJ2-1 . TRBV7-7 CASSLGTAAYNEQFF TGTGCCAGCAGCTTGGGGACGGCAGCGTACAATGAGCAGTTCTTC
. TRBJ2-5 TRBD2 TRBV5-1 CASSLGTSGRAETQYF TGCGCCAGCAGCCTCGGGACTAGCGGGAGGGCAGAGACCCAGTACTTC
few TRBJ1-4 TRBD1 TRBV4-1 CASSQGPGQNEKLFF TGCGCCAGCAGCCAGGGCCCGGGACAGAATGAAAAACTGTTTTTT
. TRBJ2-4 TRBD1 TRBV5-1 CASSPGLGTANQYF TGCGCCAGCAGCCCGGGGCTCGGGACAGCAAATCAGTACTTC
. TRBJ2-5 TRBD1 TRBV7-9 CASTRGPETQYF TGTGCCAGCACCAGGGGGCCAGAGACCCAGTACTTC
few TRBJ1-1 TRBD1 TRBV19 CASTSTGGGTEAFF TGTGCCAGTACCTCGACAGGGGGCGGCACTGAAGCTTTCTTT
. TRBJ1-1 TRBD1 TRBV5-1 CASSSLSRGLNTEAFF TGCGCCAGCAGCTCATTAAGCAGGGGGCTGAACACTGAAGCTTTCTTT
many TRBJ2-7 . TRBV20-1 CSAANEVNYEQYF TGCAGTGCGGCCAATGAGGTCAACTACGAGCAGTACTTC
. TRBJ2-7 TRBD1 TRBV3-1 CASSLEGQGVTYEQYF TGTGCCAGCAGCCTAGAGGGACAGGGGGTAACCTACGAGCAGTACTTC
. TRBJ2-1 . TRBV5-1 CASSLWDGYNEQFF TGCGCCAGCAGCTTGTGGGACGGCTACAATGAGCAGTTCTTC
few TRBJ2-1 . TRBV27 CASSFRWSSYNEQFF TGTGCCAGCAGTTTTCGGTGGAGCTCCTACAATGAGCAGTTCTTC
few TRBJ2-1 . TRBV5-1 CASSFAWDNEQFF TGCGCCAGCAGCTTCGCCTGGGACAATGAGCAGTTCTTC
. TRBJ2-6 . TRBV15 CATSRDPGSNSGANVLTF TGTGCCACCAGCAGAGATCCTGGTTCTAACTCTGGGGCCAACGTCCTGACTTTC
many TRBJ2-3 . TRBV15 CATSIMDSPDTQYF TGTGCCACCAGTATAATGGACAGTCCAGATACGCAGTATTTT
many TRBJ2-5 . TRBV4-1 CASSQGAAQYF TGCGCCAGCAGCCAAGGTGCGGCCCAGTACTTC
many TRBJ2-3 TRBD2 TRBV29-1 CSVEPTSGRAQYF TGCAGCGTTGAACCGACTAGCGGGAGGGCGCAGTATTTT
. TRBJ2-2 . TRBV20-1 CSAYIGKGAGELFF TGCAGTGCCTATATCGGGAAAGGGGCCGGGGAGCTGTTTTTT
many TRBJ2-1 TRBD2 TRBV6-1 CASTDRTSGSDEQFF TGTGCCAGCACCGATCGGACTAGCGGGAGCGATGAGCAGTTCTTC
many TRBJ2-5 . TRBV29-1 CSVFGNQETQYF TGCAGCGTTTTTGGGAACCAAGAGACCCAGTACTTC
few TRBJ2-2 . TRBV15 CATLQELTTGELFF TGTGCCACCTTACAGGAGCTCACGACCGGGGAGCTGTTTTTT
. TRBJ2-5 . TRBV7-2 CASGYEETQYF TGTGCCAGCGGATACGAAGAGACCCAGTACTTC
. TRBJ2-5 . TRBV5-1 CASSLVQMRDHQETQYF TGCGCCAGCAGCTTGGTTCAGATGCGGGACCACCAAGAGACCCAGTACTTC
many TRBJ2-7 . TRBV7-8 CASSPRASSYEQYF TGTGCCAGCAGCCCCAGGGCTAGCAGCTACGAGCAGTACTTC
few TRBJ2-1 TRBD2 TRBV28 CASSVGLVVNEQFF TGTGCCAGCAGTGTCGGACTAGTAGTTAATGAGCAGTTCTTC
. TRBJ2-7 TRBD2 TRBV7-8 CASSLYREGTYEQYF TGTGCCAGCAGCTTATACCGGGAGGGTACCTACGAGCAGTACTTC
many TRBJ1-1 TRBD1 TRBV6-2/TRBV6-3 CASSYSTVTGVLAVDTEAFF TGTGCCAGCAGTTACTCGACCGTGACAGGGGTCTTAGCGGTCGACACTGAAGCTTTCTTT
many TRBJ1-1 . TRBV11-2 CASSLVAEAFF TGTGCCAGCAGCTTAGTAGCTGAAGCTTTCTTT
few TRBJ2-1 . TRBV20-1 CSAPEVGPSSYNEQFF TGCAGTGCTCCAGAGGTAGGACCAAGCTCCTACAATGAGCAGTTCTTC
many TRBJ2-7 . TRBV7-2 CASSYSRASYEQYF TGTGCCAGCAGCTATAGCCGGGCCTCCTACGAGCAGTACTTC
few TRBJ2-1 TRBD2 TRBV11-2 CASSFPIPGTSGANEQFF TGTGCCAGCAGCTTCCCGATTCCTGGGACTAGCGGGGCCAATGAGCAGTTCTTC
many TRBJ2-1 TRBD2 TRBV20-1 CSATPASLAGGGNEQFF TGCAGTGCCACGCCCGCTTCCCTAGCGGGAGGCGGCAATGAGCAGTTCTTC
many TRBJ2-7 TRBD1 TRBV5-1 CASSFSTGVTIYEQYF TGCGCCAGCAGCTTTTCTACAGGGGTAACCATCTACGAGCAGTACTTC
. TRBJ2-3 . TRBV5-1 CASSLDRGDTQYF TGCGCCAGCAGCTTGGATCGGGGAGATACGCAGTATTTT
many TRBJ2-2 TRBD2 TRBV19 CASSTLGLAGESNTGELFF TGTGCCAGTAGTACCCTGGGACTAGCGGGAGAGTCGAACACCGGGGAGCTGTTTTTT
. TRBJ2-5 TRBD2 TRBV24-1 CATSDFNPGLARETRYF TGTGCCACCAGTGATTTCAATCCTGGACTAGCCCGCGAGACCCGGTACTTC
many TRBJ2-3 TRBD2 TRBV29-1 CSVTVAGGRDTQYF TGCAGCGTTACAGTAGCGGGAGGGAGAGATACGCAGTATTTT
. TRBJ2-1 . TRBV15 CATSRGPGLLSSYNGQFF TGTGCCACCAGCAGAGGACCGGGACTTCTTAGCTCCTACAATGGGCAGTTCTTC
. TRBJ1-5 TRBD1 TRBV15 CATSRRTGTGSNQPQHF TGTGCCACCAGCAGGCGGACAGGTACGGGGAGCAATCAGCCCCAGCATTTT
many TRBJ2-7 TRBD2 TRBV20-1 CSATAGASYEQYF TGCAGTGCTACCGCGGGAGCCTCCTACGAGCAGTACTTC